This TCR beta chain emerged from a study of beta chain features in type 1 diabetes. Study-wide results and caveats: Across patients, naive, central memory and Treg TCRB repertoires exhibited apparently greater similarity than was observed across healthy donors. At VDJ recombination sites, type 1 diabetes patients had fewer insertions and more deleted nucleotides. Whether HLA type affects TCRB rearrangement stayed undetermined in the present work.

The ends lost 0 bases at V and 1 base at J; junction bases unmatched: 4. Germline values: CDR1 SGDLS, CDR2 YYNGEE. The CDR3 length is 15 residues. Remarks on this clone: Antigen specificity is unknown.

TCRB transcripts that were expressed got sequenced, as all of the isolated RNA had been reverse transcribed. Reads from naive, central memory and regulatory T cell samples averaged about 3.8 million. Libraries were prepared by immunoSEQ multiplex PCR; TCRdb keeps only in-frame clonotypes and omits some of them. The sample gives more than 300,000 clones, roughly 13% of which show up once; 0.017% is in the top ten. This TCR was recovered from a man younger than 30 in good health. The sample consisted of naive CD4+ T cells from blood. The chain links TRBV9 to TRBJ2-7; 7 bases fit TRBD2. Here the CDR3 reads CASSVGGSRSYEQYF. The CDR3 DNA reads TGTGCCAGCAGCGTAGGCGGGAGTAGGTCCTACGAGCAGTACTTC.